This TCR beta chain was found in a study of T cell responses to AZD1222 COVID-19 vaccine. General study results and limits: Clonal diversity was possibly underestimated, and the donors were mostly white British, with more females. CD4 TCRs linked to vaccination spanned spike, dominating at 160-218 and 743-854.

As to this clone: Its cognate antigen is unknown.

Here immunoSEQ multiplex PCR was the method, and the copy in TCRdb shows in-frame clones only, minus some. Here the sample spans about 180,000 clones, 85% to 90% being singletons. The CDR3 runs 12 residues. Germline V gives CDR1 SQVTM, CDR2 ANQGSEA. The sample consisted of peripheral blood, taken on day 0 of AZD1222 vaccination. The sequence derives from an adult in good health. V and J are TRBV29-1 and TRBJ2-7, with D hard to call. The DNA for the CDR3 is TGCAGCGTTGAAGAACAAAGTGGGGTTAGCCAGGTC. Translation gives CSVEEQSGVSQV.